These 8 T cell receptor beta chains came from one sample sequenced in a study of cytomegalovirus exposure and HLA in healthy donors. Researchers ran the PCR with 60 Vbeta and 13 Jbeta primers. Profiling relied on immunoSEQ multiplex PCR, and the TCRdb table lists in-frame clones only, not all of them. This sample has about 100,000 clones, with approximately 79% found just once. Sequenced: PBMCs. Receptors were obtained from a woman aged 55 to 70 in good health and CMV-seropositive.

The CDR3 reads CASRSSGQETQYF. The CDR3 coding sequence is TGTGCCAGCAGATCTAGCGGACAAGAGACCCAGTACTTC. V gene TRBV6-5 combines with J gene TRBJ2-5; 7 nucleotides align to TRBD2. V was clipped by 6 bases and J by 2 bases; unmatched bases: 3. The CDR3 has 13 amino acids. Looked up from germline, CDR1 is MNHEY and CDR2 is SVGAGI.

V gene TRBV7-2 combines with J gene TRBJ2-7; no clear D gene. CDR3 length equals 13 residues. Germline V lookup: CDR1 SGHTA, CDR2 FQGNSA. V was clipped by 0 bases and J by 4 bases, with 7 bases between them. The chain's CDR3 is CASSLALDYEQYF. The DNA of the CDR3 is TGTGCCAGCAGCTTAGCGTTAGATTACGAGCAGTACTTC.

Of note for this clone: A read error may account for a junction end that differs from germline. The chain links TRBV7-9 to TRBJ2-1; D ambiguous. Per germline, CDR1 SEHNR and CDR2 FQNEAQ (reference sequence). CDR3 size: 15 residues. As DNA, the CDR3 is TGTTCCAGCAGCCTCCAATCTGGGCCCCACAATGAGCAGTTCTTC. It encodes CSSSLQSGPHNEQFF.

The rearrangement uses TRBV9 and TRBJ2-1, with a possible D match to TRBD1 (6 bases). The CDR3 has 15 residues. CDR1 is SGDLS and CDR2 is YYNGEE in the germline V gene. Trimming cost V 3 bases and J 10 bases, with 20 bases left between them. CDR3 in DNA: TGTGCCAGCAGCGACCGGGACATACTGTTTGGAGAGCAGTTCTTC. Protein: CASSDRDILFGEQFF.

The CDR3 DNA sequence: TGTGCCAGTAGTCCTGAGGGGGCTACCTACAATGAGCAGTTCTTC. Its protein is CASSPEGATYNEQFF. This chain links TRBV19 with TRBJ2-1, with 7 bases that match TRBD1. Looked up from germline, CDR1 is LNHDA and CDR2 is SQIVND (reference sequence). The CDR3 loop spans 15 amino acids. V shed 5 bases, J shed 2 bases, and the junction held 6 bases outside the gene matches.

The CDR3 loop reads CASSPGLAGKYF. Written as DNA, the CDR3 is TGTGCCAGCTCACCAGGACTAGCGGGAAAGTACTTC. This sequence joins TRBV18 and TRBJ2-7, with TRBD2 matching 12 bases. The CDR3 totals 12 residues. After removal of 2 bases from V and 11 bases from J, the junction contained 1 base not matched to a gene. Germline CDR1 reads KGHSH; CDR2 reads LQKENI. Full variable domain (remainder filled in from reference TRBV18 and TRBJ2-7): NAGVMQNPRHLVRRRGQEARLRCSPMKGHSHVYWYRQLPEEGLKFMVYLQKENIIDESGMPKERFSAEFPKEGPSILRIQQVVRGDSAAYFCASSPGLAGKYFGPGTRLTVT.

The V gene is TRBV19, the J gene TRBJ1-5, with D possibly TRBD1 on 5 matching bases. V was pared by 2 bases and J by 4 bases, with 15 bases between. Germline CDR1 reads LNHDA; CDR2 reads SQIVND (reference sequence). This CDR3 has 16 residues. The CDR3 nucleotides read TGTGCCAGTAGTATACTCGCCAGGGTCGGAAATCAGCCCCAGCATTTT. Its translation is CASSILARVGNQPQHF.

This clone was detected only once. DNA of the CDR3: TGTGCCAGCAGCTTAACTAGCGGGAGCGCAGATACGCAGTATTTT. Translating gives CASSLTSGSADTQYF. V usage is TRBV7-3 and J usage is TRBJ2-3, with 9 positions matching TRBD2. Germline V CDR1 and CDR2: SGHTA, FQGTGA. V shed 0 bases, J shed 4 bases, and the junction held 2 bases outside the gene matches. The CDR3 consists of 15 residues.